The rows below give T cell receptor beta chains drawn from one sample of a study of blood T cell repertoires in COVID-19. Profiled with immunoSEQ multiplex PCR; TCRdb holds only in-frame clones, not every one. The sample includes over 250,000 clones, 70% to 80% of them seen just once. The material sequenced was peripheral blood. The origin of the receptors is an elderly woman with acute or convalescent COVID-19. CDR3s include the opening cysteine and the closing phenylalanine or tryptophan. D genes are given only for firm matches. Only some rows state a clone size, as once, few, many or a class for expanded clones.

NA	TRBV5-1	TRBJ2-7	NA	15	CASSLGSGVDYEQYF	TGCGCCAGCAGCTTGGGTAGCGGAGTTGATTACGAGCAGTACTTC
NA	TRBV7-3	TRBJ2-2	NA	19	CASSSQPLTGEKNTGELFF	TGTGCCAGCAGCTCCCAGCCACTGACAGGAGAGAAGAACACCGGGGAGCTGTTTTTT
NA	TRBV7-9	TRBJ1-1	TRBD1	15	CASTVGQGAGTEAFF	TGTGCCAGCACCGTGGGACAGGGCGCGGGCACTGAAGCTTTCTTT
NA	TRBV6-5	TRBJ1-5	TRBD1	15	CASRQTGVLGQPQHF	TGTGCCAGCAGACAAACAGGGGTTCTGGGCCAGCCCCAGCATTTT
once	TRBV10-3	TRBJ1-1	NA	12	CATNRANTEAFF	TGTGCCACAAACAGGGCCAACACTGAAGCTTTCTTT
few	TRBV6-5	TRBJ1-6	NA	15	CASSYSNQGNSPLHF	TGTGCCAGCAGTTACTCGAACCAGGGGAATTCACCCCTCCACTTT
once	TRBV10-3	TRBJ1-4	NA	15	CAISEGRGVNEKLFF	TGTGCCATCAGCGAGGGGAGGGGGGTCAATGAAAAACTGTTTTTT
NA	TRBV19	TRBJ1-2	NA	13	CASSRGQGNGYTF	TGTGCCAGTAGTAGGGGCCAGGGGAATGGCTACACCTTC
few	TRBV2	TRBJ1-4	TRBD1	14	CASSPLGTGEKLFF	TGTGCCAGCAGCCCTCTCGGGACAGGGGAAAAACTGTTTTTT
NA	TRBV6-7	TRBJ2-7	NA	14	CASRTRPPTHEQYF	TGTGCCAGCAGAACGAGGCCCCCAACTCACGAGCAGTACTTC
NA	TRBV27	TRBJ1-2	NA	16	CASSSTWEGLQSGYTF	TGTGCCAGCAGCTCTACCTGGGAGGGATTGCAGAGTGGCTACACCTTC
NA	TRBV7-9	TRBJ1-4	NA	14	CASSSDRSNEKLFF	TGTGCCAGCAGCTCGGACAGATCTAATGAAAAACTGTTTTTT
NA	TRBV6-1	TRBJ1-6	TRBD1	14	CASSGRTGDSPLHF	TGTGCCAGCAGTGGAAGGACAGGGGATTCACCCCTCCACTTT
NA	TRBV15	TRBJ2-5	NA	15	CATSRDPGGMETQYF	TGTGCCACCAGCAGAGACCCAGGGGGGATGGAGACCCAGTACTTC
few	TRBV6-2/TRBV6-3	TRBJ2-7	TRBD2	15	CASSDTSGLSYEQYF	TGTGCCAGCAGCGACACTAGCGGGCTCTCCTACGAGCAGTACTTC
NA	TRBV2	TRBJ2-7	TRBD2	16	CARERLAGFPSYEQYF	TGTGCCCGAGAGAGACTAGCGGGGTTCCCTTCCTACGAGCAGTACTTC
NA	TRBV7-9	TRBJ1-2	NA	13	CASSPRGALGYTF	TGTGCCAGCAGCCCCCGCGGGGCGCTCGGCTACACCTTC
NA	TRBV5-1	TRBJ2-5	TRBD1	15	CASSLVETGAETQYF	TGCGCCAGCAGCTTGGTGGAGACAGGGGCCGAGACCCAGTACTTC
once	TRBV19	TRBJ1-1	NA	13	CASSSDLNTEAFF	TGTGCCAGTAGTTCAGATTTGAACACTGAAGCTTTCTTT
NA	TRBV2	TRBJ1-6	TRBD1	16	CASSLQGVRDNSPLHF	TGTGCCAGCAGTTTACAGGGGGTTCGGGATAATTCACCCCTCCACTTT
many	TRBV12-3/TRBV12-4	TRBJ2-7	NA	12	CASSQQGYEQYF	TGTGCCAGCAGTCAGCAGGGATACGAGCAGTACTTC
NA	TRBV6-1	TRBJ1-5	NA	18	CASSDPMEIPGVGEPQHF	TGTGCCAGCAGTGACCCCATGGAAATACCCGGGGTAGGAGAGCCCCAGCATTTT
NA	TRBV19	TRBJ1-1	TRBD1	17	CASSIYVGPGGGTEAFF	TGTGCCAGTAGTATTTATGTAGGGCCAGGGGGAGGCACTGAAGCTTTCTTT
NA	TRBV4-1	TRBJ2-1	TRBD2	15	CASSLGGGAYNEQFF	TGCGCCAGCAGCCTGGGCGGGGGGGCCTACAATGAGCAGTTCTTC
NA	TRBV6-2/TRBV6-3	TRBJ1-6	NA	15	CASSYSRQKNSPLHF	TGTGCCAGCAGTTACTCACGACAGAAGAATTCACCCCTCCACTTT